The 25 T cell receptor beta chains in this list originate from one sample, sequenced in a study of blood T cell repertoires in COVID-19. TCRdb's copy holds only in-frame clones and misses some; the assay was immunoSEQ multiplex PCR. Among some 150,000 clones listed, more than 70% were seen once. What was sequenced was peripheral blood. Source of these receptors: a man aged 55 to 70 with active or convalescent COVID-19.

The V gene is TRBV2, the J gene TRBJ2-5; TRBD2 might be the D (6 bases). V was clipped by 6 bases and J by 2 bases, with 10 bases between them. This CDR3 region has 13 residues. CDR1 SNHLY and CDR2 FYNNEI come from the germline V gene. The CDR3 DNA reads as TGTGCCAGCAGGGGGACTTCACAAGAGACCCAGTACTTC. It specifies CASRGTSQETQYF.

CDR3 DNA: TGTGCCACCAGCAGAGATCGGGGGATCAACTATGGCTACACCTTC. Its translation: CATSRDRGINYGYTF. The chain combines TRBV15 with TRBJ1-2; D might be TRBD1 (5 bases). V was trimmed by 0 bases and J by 2 bases, leaving 10 bases between them. The germline V gene encodes CDR1 LNHNV and CDR2 YYDKDF (reference sequence). This CDR3 is 15 amino acids long.

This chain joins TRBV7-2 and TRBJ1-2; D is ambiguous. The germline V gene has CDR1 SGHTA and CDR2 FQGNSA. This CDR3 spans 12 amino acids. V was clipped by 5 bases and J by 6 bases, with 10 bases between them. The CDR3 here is CASSVNMNGYTF. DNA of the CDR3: TGTGCCAGCAGCGTTAACATGAATGGCTACACCTTC.

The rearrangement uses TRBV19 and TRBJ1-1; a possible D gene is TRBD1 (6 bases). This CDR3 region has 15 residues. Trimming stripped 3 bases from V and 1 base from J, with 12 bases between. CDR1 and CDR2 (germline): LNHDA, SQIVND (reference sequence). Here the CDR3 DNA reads TGTGCCAGTAGTATGCGACAGGCGCAGAACACTGAAGCTTTCTTT. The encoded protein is CASSMRQAQNTEAFF. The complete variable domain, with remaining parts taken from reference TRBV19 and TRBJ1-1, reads DGGITQSPKYLFRKEGQNVTLSCEQNLNHDAMYWYRQDPGQGLRLIYYSQIVNDFQKGDIAEGYSVSREKKESFPLTVTSAQKNPTAFYLCASSMRQAQNTEAFFGQGTRLTVV.

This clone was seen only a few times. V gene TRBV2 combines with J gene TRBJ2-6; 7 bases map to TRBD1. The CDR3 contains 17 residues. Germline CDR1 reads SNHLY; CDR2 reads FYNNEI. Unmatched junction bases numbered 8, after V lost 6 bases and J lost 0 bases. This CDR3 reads CASRGRDSSSGANVLTF. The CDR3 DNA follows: TGTGCCAGCAGGGGCCGGGACAGCAGCTCTGGGGCCAACGTCCTGACTTTC.

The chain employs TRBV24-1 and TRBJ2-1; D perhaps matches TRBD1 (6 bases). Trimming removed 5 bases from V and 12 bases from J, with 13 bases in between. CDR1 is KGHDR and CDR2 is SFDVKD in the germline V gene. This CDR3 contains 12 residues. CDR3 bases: TGTGCCACCAGTGGAGGGGGTGTGGTGCAGTTCTTC. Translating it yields CATSGGGVVQFF.

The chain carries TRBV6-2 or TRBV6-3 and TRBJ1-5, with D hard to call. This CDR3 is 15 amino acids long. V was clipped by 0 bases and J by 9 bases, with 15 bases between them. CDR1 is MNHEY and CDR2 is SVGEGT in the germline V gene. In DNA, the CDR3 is TGTGCCAGCAGTTACTCCGACTCAGAGGTTGGGCCCCAGCATTTT. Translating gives CASSYSDSEVGPQHF.

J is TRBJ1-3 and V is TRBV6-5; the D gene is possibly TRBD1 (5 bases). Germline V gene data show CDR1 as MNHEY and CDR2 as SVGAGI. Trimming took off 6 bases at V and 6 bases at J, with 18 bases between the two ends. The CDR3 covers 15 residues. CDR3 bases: TGTGCCAGCAGGGGGGGACTAGGGCTAGAAAACACCATATATTTT. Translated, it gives CASRGGLGLENTIYF.

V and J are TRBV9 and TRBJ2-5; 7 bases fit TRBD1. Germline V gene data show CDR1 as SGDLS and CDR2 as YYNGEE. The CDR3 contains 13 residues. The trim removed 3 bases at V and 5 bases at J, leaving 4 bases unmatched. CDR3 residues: CASSETGWETQYF. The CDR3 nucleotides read TGTGCCAGCAGCGAGACAGGGTGGGAGACCCAGTACTTC.

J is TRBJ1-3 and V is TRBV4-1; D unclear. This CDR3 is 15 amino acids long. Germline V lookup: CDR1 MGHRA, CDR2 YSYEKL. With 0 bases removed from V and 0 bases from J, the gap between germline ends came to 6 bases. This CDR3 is CASSQDGHSGNTIYF. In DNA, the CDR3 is TGCGCCAGCAGCCAAGATGGGCACTCTGGAAACACCATATATTTT.

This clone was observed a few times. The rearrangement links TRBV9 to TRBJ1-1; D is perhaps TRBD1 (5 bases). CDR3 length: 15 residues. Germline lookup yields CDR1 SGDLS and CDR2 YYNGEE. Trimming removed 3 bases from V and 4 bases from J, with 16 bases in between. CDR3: CASSASIDQGTEAFF. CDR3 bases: TGTGCCAGCAGCGCATCCATAGACCAGGGCACTGAAGCTTTCTTT.

CDR3 sequence: CASSLAPGTGELFF. The CDR3 coding sequence is TGTGCCAGCAGTTTGGCCCCAGGGACCGGGGAGCTGTTTTTT. The chain carries TRBV27 and TRBJ2-2, with TRBD1 as a possible D gene (5 bases). The germline gives CDR1 MNHEY, CDR2 SMNVEV (reference sequence). This CDR3 is 14 amino acids long. Trimming removed 3 bases from V and 5 bases from J, with 10 bases in between.

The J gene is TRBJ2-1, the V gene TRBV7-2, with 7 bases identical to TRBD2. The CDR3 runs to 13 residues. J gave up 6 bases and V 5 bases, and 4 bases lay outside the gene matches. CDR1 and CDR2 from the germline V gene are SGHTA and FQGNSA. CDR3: CASSPWTSNEQFF. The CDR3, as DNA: TGTGCCAGCAGCCCGTGGACTAGCAATGAGCAGTTCTTC. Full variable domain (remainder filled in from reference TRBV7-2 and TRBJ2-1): GAGVSQSPSNKVTEKGKDVELRCDPISGHTALYWYRQSLGQGLEFLIYFQGNSAPDKSGLPSDRFSAERTGGSVSTLTIQRTQQEDSAVYLCASSPWTSNEQFFGPGTRLTVL.

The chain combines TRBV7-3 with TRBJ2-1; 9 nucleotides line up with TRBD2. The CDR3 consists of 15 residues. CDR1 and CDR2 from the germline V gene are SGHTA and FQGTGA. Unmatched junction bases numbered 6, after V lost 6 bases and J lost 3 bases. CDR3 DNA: TGTGCCAGCAGGCCGACTAGCGGAAACTACAATGAGCAGTTCTTC. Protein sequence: CASRPTSGNYNEQFF.

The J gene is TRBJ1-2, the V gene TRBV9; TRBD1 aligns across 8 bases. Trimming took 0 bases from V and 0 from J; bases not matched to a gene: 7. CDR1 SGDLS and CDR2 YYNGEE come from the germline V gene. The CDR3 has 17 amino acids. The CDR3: CASSVEAGGPSNYGYTF. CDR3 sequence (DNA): TGTGCCAGCAGCGTAGAGGCAGGGGGCCCTTCTAACTATGGCTACACCTTC.

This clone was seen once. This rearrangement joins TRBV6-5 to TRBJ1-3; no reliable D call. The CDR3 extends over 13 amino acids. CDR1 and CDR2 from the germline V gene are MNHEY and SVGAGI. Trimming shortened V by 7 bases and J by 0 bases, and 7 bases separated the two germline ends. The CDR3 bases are TGTGCCAGCAAACAGAGCTCTGGAAACACCATATATTTT. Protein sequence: CASKQSSGNTIYF.

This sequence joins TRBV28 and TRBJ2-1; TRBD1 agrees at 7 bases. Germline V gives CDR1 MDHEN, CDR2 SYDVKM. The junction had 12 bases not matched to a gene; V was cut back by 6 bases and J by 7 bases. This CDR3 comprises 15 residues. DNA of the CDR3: TGTGCCAGCAGCAAGGGTGGGGCAGGGGGTAATGAGCAGTTCTTC. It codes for CASSKGGAGGNEQFF.

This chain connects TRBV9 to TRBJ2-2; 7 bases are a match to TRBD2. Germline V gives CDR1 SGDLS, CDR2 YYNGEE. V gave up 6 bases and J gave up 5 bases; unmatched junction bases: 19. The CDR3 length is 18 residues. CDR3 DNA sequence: TGTGCCAGCACCGAACATCCCGGGGCGGGAGATTTTACCGGGGAGCTGTTTTTT. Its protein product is CASTEHPGAGDFTGELFF.

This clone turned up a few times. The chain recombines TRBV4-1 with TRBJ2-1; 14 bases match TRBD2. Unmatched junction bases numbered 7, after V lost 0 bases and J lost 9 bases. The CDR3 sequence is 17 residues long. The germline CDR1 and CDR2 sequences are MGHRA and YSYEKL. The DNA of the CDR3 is TGCGCCAGCAGCCAAGATCCCCGGGGGACTAGCGGGGGTGAGCAGTTCTTC. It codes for CASSQDPRGTSGGEQFF.

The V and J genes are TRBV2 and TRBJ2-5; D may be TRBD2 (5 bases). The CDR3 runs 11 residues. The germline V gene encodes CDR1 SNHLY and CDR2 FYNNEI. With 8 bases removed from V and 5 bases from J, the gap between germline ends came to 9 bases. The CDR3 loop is CASGRGETQYF. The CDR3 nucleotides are TGTGCCAGCGGCCGCGGGGAGACCCAGTACTTC.

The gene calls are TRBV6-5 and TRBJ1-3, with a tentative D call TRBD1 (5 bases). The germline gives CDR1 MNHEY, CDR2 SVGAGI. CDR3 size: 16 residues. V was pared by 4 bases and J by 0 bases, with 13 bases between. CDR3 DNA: TGTGCCAGCAGTTCCCCAGGGCCTATCTCTGGAAACACCATATATTTT. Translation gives CASSSPGPISGNTIYF.

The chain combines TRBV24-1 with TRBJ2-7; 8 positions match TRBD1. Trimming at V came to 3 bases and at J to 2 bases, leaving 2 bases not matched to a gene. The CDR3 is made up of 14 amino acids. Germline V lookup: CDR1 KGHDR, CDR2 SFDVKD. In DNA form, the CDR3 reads TGTGCCACCAGTGATGAGACAGGGGCCTACGAGCAGTACTTC. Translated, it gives CATSDETGAYEQYF.

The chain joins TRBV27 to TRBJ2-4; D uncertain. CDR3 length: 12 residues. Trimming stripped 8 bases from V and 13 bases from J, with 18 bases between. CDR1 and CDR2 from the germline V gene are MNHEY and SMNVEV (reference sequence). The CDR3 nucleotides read TGTGCCAGCTCCACTGGAGCTAGTAAGCAGTACTTC. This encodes CASSTGASKQYF.

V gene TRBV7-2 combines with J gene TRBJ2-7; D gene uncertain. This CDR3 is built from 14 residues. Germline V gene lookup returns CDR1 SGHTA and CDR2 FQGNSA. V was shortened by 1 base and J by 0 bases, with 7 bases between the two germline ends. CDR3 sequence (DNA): TGTGCCAGCAGCTTAGATGTCAACTCCTACGAGCAGTACTTC. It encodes CASSLDVNSYEQYF.

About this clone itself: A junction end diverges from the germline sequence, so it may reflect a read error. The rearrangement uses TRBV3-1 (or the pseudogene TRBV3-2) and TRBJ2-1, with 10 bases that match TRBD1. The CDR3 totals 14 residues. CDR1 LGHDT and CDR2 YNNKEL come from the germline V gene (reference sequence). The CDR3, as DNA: TGTGCCAGGAGCCCGGGACAGGGGCACAATGAGCAGTTCTTC. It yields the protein CARSPGQGHNEQFF.